This T cell receptor (beta chain) came from a study of T cell repertoires in cytomegalovirus infection (dated by TCRdb to the late 2010s). General notes on the study: Alongside well-studied HLA-B-restricted epitopes, the peptide stimulations were aimed at recently identified HLA-C-restricted CMV epitopes, whose presentation resists viral immunomodulation. Because public TCR beta signatures pointed to carriage of CMV infection together with the matching HLA type, the HLA type of each donor mattered for the analysis.

Broad study findings and their caveats: In both this cohort and an independent cohort of several hundred donors, the cumulative frequency of public TCR beta family members distinguished carriers of CMV infection plus the relevant HLA type. The ex vivo response was dominated by HLA-C-restricted CMV-specific TCR beta clonotypes, which also provided the single most frequent clonotype in two of eight donors.

This clonotype was picked up many times. What antigen it recognizes has not been identified. Base quality data are lacking; no much larger clone is found one base away. What this sample's treatment or condition label stands for: in vitro stimulation with specific CMV peptide epitopes to enrich CMV-specific T cells. The sequencer listed for this sample is Illumina HiSeq 1500. The public reads were run again by TCRdb, first through fastp at Q25 and then through MiXCR, and only productive beta chains were kept. Identical CDR3 protein sequences are pooled into one entry, listed with their most common genes and DNA. The sample table contains some 99,000 distinct CDR3 sequences; only one count was recorded for around 30% of them. The ten most abundant clones make up approximately 78% of the sample. Inclusive of the bounding cysteine and phenylalanine, the CDR3 is 15 residues long. CDR3 DNA only is kept here, 45 bases in frame from base 1. Compared with germline, V lacks 3 bases and J lacks 4 bases; bases without a gene match: 3. CDR1 and CDR2, per the germline V gene (reference sequence), are MNHEY and SMNVEV.

Sequences were derived from CD8+ T cells from cultured PBMCs, sampled from culture after CMV antigen stimulation. The receptor chain draws on TRBV27 and TRBJ1-6; 7 middle bases align to TRBD1. The clonotype comes from a human donor in good health (CMV status not recorded). Some clones in this sample may be carry-over from other donors' samples. CDR3 sequence: CASSLGTDYNSPLHF. The nucleotide sequence is given as TGTGCCAGCAGTTTGGGGACAGATTATAATTCACCCCTCCACTTT.